This T cell receptor (beta chain) was identified in a study of T-cell memory formation after mild COVID-19 (dated by TCRdb to the early 2020s). Regarding the research as a whole: Most TCR sequence clusters were specific to one of the two donors. In a couple of donors, T-cell clones that expanded and contracted after mild COVID-19 were followed by sequencing TCRalpha and TCRbeta repertoires longitudinally. The cohort comprised two young, previously healthy adult volunteers, one female and one male. General findings and caveats noted by the study authors: Some responding clones were detected in pre-infection memory, which suggested that pre-existing cross-reactive memory T cells had joined the SARS-CoV-2 response. Clones contracting from day 15 to 85 had balanced CD4/CD8 phenotypes, while a second wave expanding from day 15 to 37 was biased towards CD4+. The study covered only a couple of mild cases, and larger cohorts including severe cases with pre-infection samples were considered necessary. Contracting CD4+ clones were found mainly in CM and EM memory subsets, while CD8+ clones were enriched in EMRA. Whether the second-wave clones peaking on day 37 were SARS-CoV-2 specific was not confirmed.

CDR1 and CDR2 (SGHKS, YYEKEE) derive from the germline V gene (reference sequence). Including cysteine and phenylalanine, the CDR3 has 15 amino acids. Only CDR3 DNA remains: 45 bases, in frame from the first base. V is clipped by 0 bases and J by 4 bases, and the sequence between their germline boundaries is 13 bases long. Ficoll-Paque density gradient centrifugation was used to isolate PBMCs. Instrument used: Illumina NovaSeq 6000. TCRalpha and TCRbeta cDNA libraries were constructed by 5'RACE with constant-segment primers, with sample barcodes and unique molecular identifiers being introduced. RNA was extracted from every sample with Trizol reagent. The libraries were amplified in two PCR steps, and the second step added a second sample barcode and Illumina TruSeq adapters. Sequencing of libraries was performed on an Illumina NovaSeq with 2 x 150 bp paired-end reads. The study's processing was this. With migec v1.2.7, reads were demultiplexed and then collapsed into UMI-guided consensus sequences. With mixcr v2.1.11, UMI consensuses were aligned to TRA and TRB V and J templates and assembled into clonotypes. A clonotype was counted as expanded or contracted only if both edgeR and NoisET called the change significant, with noise models trained on biological replicates. edgeR calls used a false discovery rate-adjusted p below 0.01 and a log2 fold-change threshold of 1. As an exploratory analysis of dynamics, max-normalized trajectories of the 1000 most abundant clonotypes were examined by PCA with hierarchical clustering. Each responding clone was given a CD4 or CD8 phenotype based on the CD4+ and CD8+ repertoires, which had been sequenced separately. TCRdb handled the public reads itself, with Q25 trimming in fastp and clone calling in MiXCR, and kept productive beta chains. CDR3 protein duplicates are merged, each entry listing the most common genes and DNA. The V and J calls follow TCRdb's processing rather than the paper's. The sample table contains some 160,000 distinct CDR3 sequences; only one count was recorded for roughly a third of them. The biggest ten clones account for 12% of the sample.

A word on this clonotype: The antigen this receptor binds is unknown. One base away there is no much larger clone; base qualities are not given.

The sample was PBMCs or a T cell subset sorted from them (not recorded which). This receptor was identified in an adult woman who had mild COVID-19 (a few samples of this study predate the infection). The sample titles of this study are shuffled in the database, so cell type and time point are left out; the donor was told from shared clones. The sequence is built from TRBV5-5 and TRBJ2-5; TRBD1 might be the D gene, on 6 matching bases. The CDR3 region: CASSLGQDPAETQYF. The nucleotide sequence is given as TGTGCCAGCAGCTTGGGACAGGATCCCGCAGAGACCCAGTACTTC.